The following is a T cell receptor (beta chain) sequence with its context. V lost 5 bases and J lost 0, with 11 bases in between. CDR3 length: 16 amino acids. The V gene's germline CDR1 is MNHEY and CDR2 SVGEGT. This specimen belongs to a study of control samples from healthy donors and cancer patients. Repertoires were generated with immunoSEQ multiplex PCR, while TCRdb's copy carries only in-frame clones and drops some. The sample records around 100,000 clones, just over 90% being singletons. The chain uses TRBV6-2 or TRBV6-3 and TRBJ1-6; unclear D gene. The sequence came from a woman younger than 35 in good health. Material: blood. The CDR3 protein is CASSPRWGSYNSPLHF. The CDR3 nucleotides read TGTGCCAGCAGTCCAAGGTGGGGCTCCTATAATTCACCCCTCCACTTT.